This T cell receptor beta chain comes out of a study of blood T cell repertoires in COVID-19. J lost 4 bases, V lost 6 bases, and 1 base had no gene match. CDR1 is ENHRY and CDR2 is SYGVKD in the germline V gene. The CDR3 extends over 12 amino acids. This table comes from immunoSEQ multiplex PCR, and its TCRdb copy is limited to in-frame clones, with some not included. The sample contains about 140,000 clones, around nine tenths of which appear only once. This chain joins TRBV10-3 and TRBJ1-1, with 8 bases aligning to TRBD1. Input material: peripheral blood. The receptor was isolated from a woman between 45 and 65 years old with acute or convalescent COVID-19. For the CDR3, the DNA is TGTGCCATCAGAACAGGGGGCACTGAAGCTTTCTTT. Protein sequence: CAIRTGGTEAFF.